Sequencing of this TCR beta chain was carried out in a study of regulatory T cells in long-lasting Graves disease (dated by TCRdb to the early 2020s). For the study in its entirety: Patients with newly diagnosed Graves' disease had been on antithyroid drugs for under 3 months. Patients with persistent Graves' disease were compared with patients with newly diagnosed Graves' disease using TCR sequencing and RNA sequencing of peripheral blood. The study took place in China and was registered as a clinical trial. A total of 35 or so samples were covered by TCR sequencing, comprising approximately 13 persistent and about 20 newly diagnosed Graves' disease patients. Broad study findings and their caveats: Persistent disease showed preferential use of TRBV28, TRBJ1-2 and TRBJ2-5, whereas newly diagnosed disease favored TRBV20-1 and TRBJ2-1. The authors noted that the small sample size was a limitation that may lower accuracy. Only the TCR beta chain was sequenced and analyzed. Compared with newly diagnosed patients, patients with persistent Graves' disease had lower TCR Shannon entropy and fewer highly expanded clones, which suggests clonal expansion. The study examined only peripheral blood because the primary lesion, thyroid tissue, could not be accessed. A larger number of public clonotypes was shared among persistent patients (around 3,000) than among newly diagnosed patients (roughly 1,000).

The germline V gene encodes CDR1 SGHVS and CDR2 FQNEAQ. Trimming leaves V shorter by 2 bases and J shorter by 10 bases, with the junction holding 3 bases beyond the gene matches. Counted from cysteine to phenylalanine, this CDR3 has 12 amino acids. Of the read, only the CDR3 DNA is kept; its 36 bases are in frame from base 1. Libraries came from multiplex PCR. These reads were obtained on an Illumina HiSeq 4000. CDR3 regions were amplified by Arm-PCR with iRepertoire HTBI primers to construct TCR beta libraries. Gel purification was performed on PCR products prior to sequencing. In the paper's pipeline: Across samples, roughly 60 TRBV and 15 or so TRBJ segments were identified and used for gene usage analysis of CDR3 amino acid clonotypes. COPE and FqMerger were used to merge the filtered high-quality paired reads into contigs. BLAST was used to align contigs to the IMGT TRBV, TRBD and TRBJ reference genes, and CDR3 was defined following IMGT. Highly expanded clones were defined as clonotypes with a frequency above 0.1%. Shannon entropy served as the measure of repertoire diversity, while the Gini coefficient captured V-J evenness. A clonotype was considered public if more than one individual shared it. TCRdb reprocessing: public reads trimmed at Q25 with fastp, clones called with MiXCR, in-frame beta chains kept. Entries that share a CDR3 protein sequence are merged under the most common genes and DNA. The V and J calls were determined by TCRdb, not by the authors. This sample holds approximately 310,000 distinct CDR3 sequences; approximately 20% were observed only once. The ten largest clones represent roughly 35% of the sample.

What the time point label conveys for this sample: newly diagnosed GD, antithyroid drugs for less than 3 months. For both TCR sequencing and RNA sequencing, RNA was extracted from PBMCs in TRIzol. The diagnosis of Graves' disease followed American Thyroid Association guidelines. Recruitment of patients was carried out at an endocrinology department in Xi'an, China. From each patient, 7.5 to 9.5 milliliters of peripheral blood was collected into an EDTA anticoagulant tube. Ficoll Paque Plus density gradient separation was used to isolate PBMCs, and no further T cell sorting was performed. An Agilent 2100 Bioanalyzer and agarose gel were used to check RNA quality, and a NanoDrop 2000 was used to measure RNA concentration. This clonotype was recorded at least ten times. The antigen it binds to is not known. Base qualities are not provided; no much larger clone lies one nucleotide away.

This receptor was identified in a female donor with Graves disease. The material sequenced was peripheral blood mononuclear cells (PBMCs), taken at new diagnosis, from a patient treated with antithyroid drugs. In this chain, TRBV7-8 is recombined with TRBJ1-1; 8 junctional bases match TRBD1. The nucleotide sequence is TGTGCCAGCAGCTTACAGGGGGCGGCAGCTTTCTTT. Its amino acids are CASSLQGAAAFF.